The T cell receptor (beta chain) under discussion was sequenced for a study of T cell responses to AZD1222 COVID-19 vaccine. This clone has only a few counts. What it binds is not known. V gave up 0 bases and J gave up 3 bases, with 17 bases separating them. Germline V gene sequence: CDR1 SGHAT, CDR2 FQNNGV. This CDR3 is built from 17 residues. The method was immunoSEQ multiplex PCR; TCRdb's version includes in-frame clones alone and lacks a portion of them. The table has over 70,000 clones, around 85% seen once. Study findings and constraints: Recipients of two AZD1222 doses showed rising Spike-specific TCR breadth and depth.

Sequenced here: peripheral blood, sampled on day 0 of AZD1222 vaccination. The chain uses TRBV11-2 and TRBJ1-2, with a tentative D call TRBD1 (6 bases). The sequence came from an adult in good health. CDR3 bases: TGTGCCAGCAGCTTAGACCCAGGACAGTTGGGCGACTATGGCTACACCTTC. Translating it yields CASSLDPGQLGDYGYTF.